This TCR beta chain was profiled in a study of long-term antiretroviral therapy in people with HIV. Findings and caveats of the study: The range of CDR3 lengths in HIV repertoires proved narrower than that found in controls.

Germline V CDR1 and CDR2: LNHNV, YYDKDF (reference sequence). Trimming shortened V by 7 bases and J by 1 base, and 7 bases separated the two germline ends. This CDR3 contains 13 residues. A remark on this clone: Its antigen is undetermined.

At the survey level, the v3.0 immunoSEQ assay was run. Measured with immunoSEQ multiplex PCR; TCRdb has only the in-frame clones, and not every one. The table lists some 11,000 clones, roughly 80% of them singletons, with 20% to 25% in the top ten. This sequence originates from a man aged 50 to 59 with HIV. The input for sequencing was unsorted PBMCs, taken 7.2 years after starting antiretroviral therapy. J is TRBJ1-4 and V is TRBV15; D not resolved. CDR3 nucleotides: TGTGCCACCACTCGGGGAACTAATGAAAAACTGTTTTTT. Translated: CATTRGTNEKLFF.